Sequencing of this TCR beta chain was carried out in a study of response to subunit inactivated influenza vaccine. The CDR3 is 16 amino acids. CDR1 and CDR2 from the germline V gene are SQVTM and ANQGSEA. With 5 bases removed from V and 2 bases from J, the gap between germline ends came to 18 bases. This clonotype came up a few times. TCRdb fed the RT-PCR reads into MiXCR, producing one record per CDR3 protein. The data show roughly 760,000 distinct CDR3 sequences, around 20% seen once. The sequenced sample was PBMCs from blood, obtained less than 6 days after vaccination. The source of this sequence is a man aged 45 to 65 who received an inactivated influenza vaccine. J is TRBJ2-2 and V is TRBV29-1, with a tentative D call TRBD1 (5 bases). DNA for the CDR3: TGCAGCGTTAACGGCCAGGGCCATTCTAACACCGGGGAGCTGTTTTTT. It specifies CSVNGQGHSNTGELFF.